This section outlines one T cell receptor (beta chain) sequence together with its context. Its antigen is unidentified. Regarding treatment: 10-day PBMC culture with coronavirus spike peptide pools or control peptides (ViraFEST assay). This CDR3 is 15 amino acids long. After removal of 0 bases from V and 14 bases from J, the junction contained 12 bases not matched to a gene. Germline-derived CDR1 and CDR2 are LGHNA and YNFKEQ. These data come from a study of vaccination and CD4 T cells after COVID-19. The Oncomine TCR Beta short-read assay was applied to DNA of cultured CD4+ T cells. From the PCR reads, TCRdb called clonotypes with MiXCR, one entry per CDR3 protein. The sample holds roughly 15,000 distinct CDR3 sequences; about 28% are singletons and the top ten take around 23%.

This chain connects TRBV4-2 to TRBJ1-4; 7 bases align to TRBD1. This TCR was recovered from a human donor with COVID-19. Sequenced material: cultured CD4+ T cells from blood. Here the CDR3 reads CASSQDVKEQGLLFF. In nucleotides, the CDR3 is TGTGCCAGCAGCCAAGATGTCAAAGAACAGGGGCTTCTGTTTTTT.